A selection of T cell receptor beta chains follows, all from one sample in a study of ipilimumab plus nivolumab after autologous stem cell transplantation. Sequencing used immunoSEQ multiplex PCR; TCRdb keeps in-frame clones, though not all of them. This table has about 40,000 clones, about 92% appearing once. This sample comprised PBMCs, obtained in a trial of ipilimumab plus nivolumab as post-transplant consolidation. The receptors come from a male donor with multiple myeloma. The conserved cysteine and the conserved F or W are not part of the CDR3 here. Each record gives: V gene, J gene, CDR3 protein.

TRBV30	TRBJ1-2	AWARGYYGYT
TRBV28	TRBJ1-1	ASSGAGARGAF
TRBV4-1	TRBJ1-2	ASSQVGQGNGYT
TRBV5-1	TRBJ2-3	ASSLGPTDTQY
TRBV13	TRBJ2-7	ASSPLAARYEQY
TRBV11-2	TRBJ2-3	ASSLALAGGTDTQY
TRBV9	TRBJ2-1	ASSVLAGAVDEQF
TRBV6-1	TRBJ2-3	ASSDYGWGTDTQY
TRBV7-2	TRBJ1-5	ASSVGAYSNQPQH
TRBV18	TRBJ1-2	ASSPYEAGTNYGYT
TRBV11-2	TRBJ2-1	ASSYLISGRARDEQF
TRBV5-1	TRBJ2-1	ASSFPWTRNNEQF
TRBV9	TRBJ2-1	ASSVRGGNEQF
TRBV6-1	TRBJ2-7	ASSGWGLSSYEQY
TRBV18	TRBJ1-1	ASSPLGGTQTNTEAF
TRBV28	TRBJ2-5	ASSLPSGGAQETQY
TRBV6-5	TRBJ2-5	ASSSLAGGPQETQY
TRBV11-1	TRBJ1-1	ASSTGQGSTEAF
TRBV10-3	TRBJ2-6	AIGLAESSGANVLT
TRBV19	TRBJ2-5	ASSTGGTIQETQY
TRBV14	TRBJ2-7	ASSNLNNPYEQY
TRBV19	TRBJ1-2	ASSPQGYGYT
TRBV7-9	TRBJ2-7	ASSLGGRNYEQY
TRBV28	TRBJ2-1	ASSLPPLEAGGGYHNEQF
TRBV5-1	TRBJ1-2	ASRMGGIDGYT
TRBV4-3	TRBJ2-7	ASSPGAGGYSYEQY
TRBV7-2	TRBJ1-1	ASSSDRGSMNTEAF
TRBV5-1	TRBJ2-7	ASSPVPGLAADEQY
TRBV7-2	TRBJ2-1	ASSFAASGNSYNEQF
TRBV10-3	TRBJ2-5	AISEGGRAEETQY
TRBV6-5	TRBJ1-1	ASSSTGTLNTEAF
TRBV30	TRBJ2-5	AWSSGGETQY
TRBV19	TRBJ2-7	ASSIELFYEQY
TRBV5-1	TRBJ2-1	ASSLSRTGWDEQF
TRBV5-4	TRBJ2-5	ASRLEARLETQY
TRBV5-6	TRBJ2-5	ASSLPMTGGETQY
TRBV29-1	TRBJ2-3	SVGGARTDTQY
TRBV19	TRBJ2-7	ASSSLNEQY
TRBV19	TRBJ2-7	ASKDNNYEQY
TRBV7-8	TRBJ2-5	ASSLAVPSLETQY
TRBV10-3	TRBJ2-5	AISESAGGTRQETQY
TRBV5-1	TRBJ2-5	ASSLDGGSQETQY
TRBV6-1	TRBJ2-6	ASSEGSSGANVLT
TRBV30	TRBJ1-1	AWSVNRVTEAF
TRBV27	TRBJ2-3	ASSTGTILTDTQY
TRBV28	TRBJ1-5	ASSLSGQGRNQPQH
TRBV7-2	TRBJ1-2	ASSSRSTGRNGYT
TRBV4-3	TRBJ2-1	ASSRTSGSSYNEQF
TRBV9	TRBJ1-2	ASSVDPGQGSDYGYT
TRBV4-1	TRBJ1-5	ASDYSNQPQH
TRBV19	TRBJ2-4	ASKEGLNFNIQY